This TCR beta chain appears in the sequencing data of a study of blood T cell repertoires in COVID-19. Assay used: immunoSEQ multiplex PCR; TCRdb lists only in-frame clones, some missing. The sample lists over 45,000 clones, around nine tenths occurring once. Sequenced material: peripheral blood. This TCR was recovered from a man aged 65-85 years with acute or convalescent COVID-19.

The CDR3 is CASSTGTSRSEQYF. In DNA, the CDR3 is TGTGCCAGCAGCACCGGGACTAGCCGATCCGAGCAGTACTTC. The chain couples TRBV7-8 to TRBJ2-7; 9 bases are a match to TRBD2. Germline V gene lookup returns CDR1 SGHVS and CDR2 FQNEAQ. The CDR3 extends over 14 amino acids. V lost 5 bases, J lost 6 bases, and 8 bases stayed unmatched.